The sequence of this T cell receptor (beta chain) was determined in a study of blood T cell repertoires in COVID-19 (dated by TCRdb to the early 2020s). Regarding the complete study: Samples covering the acute and convalescent phases of COVID-19 were provided by collaborators in the United States, Italy and Spain. The prospective study material was composed of cDNA or gDNA derived from T cells, B-cell-depleted T cells, or PBMCs. Subjects who had been exposed to COVID-19, were actively infected with it, or had recovered from it provided the deeply sampled blood TCRbeta repertoires that made up the dataset. The repertoires were released in a freely available public database meant as a resource for research on the immune response to SARS-CoV-2. Samples were obtained from the ongoing ImmuneRACE study (first 160 participants) and from about 1,300 subjects provided by 6 global collaborators. Sample metadata almost always included a de-identified subject ID, COVID-19 status, age in years and sex. Where available, HLA class I and class II types were taken from metadata supplied by the sample provider and were not determined by assay-based typing.

Of note for this clone: Its antigen specificity is not known. Per-base quality was not reported, and no clone a single base away is much larger than it.

The junction shows trimming of 4 bases on V and 1 base on J, and the gene matches do not reach 4 bases of it. In the germline V gene, CDR1 corresponds to SGHDN and CDR2 to FVKESK. Including cysteine and phenylalanine, the CDR3 has 16 amino acids. Just CDR3 DNA is preserved here, 48 bases in frame from base 1. One collaborating source in Seattle enrolled patients while the patients were actively infected and followed the patients over time throughout the course of disease. Collaborating institutions collected whole blood in K2EDTA tubes following their own protocols. For TCRbeta analysis, collaborators shipped samples in one of three forms: frozen whole blood, isolated PBMCs, or DNA extracted from either of those sample types. Paper-wide results and their limitations: Clinical and demographic metadata were provided uncurated, with the amount varying by source and participant.

TCRbeta CDR3 regions were amplified from genomic DNA by means of the immunoSEQ Assay, a bias-controlled multiplex PCR. In the paper's pipeline: Within the assay, amplification of reference gene primers was used to estimate how many nucleated cells each sample contained. Sequence reads were collapsed and filtered to measure the absolute abundance of every unique TCRbeta CDR3 rearrangement. Productive Simpson clonality was computed per sample as the square root of Simpson's diversity index over productive rearrangements. Held by TCRdb, this immuneACCESS table contains in-frame sequences only and omits some clones. Under half of the omission traces to an unresolved V gene where checked; the cause of the rest is unknown. V and J calls and clone size are copied from that table; D and trimming were computed from the DNA. The sample includes around 47,000 clones, with around 81% observed a single time. The top ten clonotypes cover roughly 29% of the sample.

The rearrangement combines TRBV14 with TRBJ2-2; 9 middle bases align to TRBD2. The clonotype was recovered from a woman of 80 years or more with COVID-19, enrolled during active disease. Sequenced material: peripheral blood. The CDR3 is CASSLKTSGNTGELFF. The nucleotides are TGTGCCAGCAGCCTAAAGACTAGCGGGAACACCGGGGAGCTGTTTTTT.